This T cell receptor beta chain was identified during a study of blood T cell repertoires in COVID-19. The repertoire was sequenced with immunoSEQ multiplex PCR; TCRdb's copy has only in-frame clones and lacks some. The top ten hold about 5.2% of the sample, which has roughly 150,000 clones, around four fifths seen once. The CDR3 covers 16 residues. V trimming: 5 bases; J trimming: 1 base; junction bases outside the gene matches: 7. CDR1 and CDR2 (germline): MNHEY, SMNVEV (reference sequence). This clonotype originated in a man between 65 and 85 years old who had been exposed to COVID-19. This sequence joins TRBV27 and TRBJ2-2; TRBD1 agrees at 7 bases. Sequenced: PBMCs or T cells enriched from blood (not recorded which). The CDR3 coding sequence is TGTGCCAGCAGTCATTTCACAGGGGTGAACACCGGGGAGCTGTTTTTT. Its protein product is CASSHFTGVNTGELFF.